This TCR beta chain was documented in a study of T cell changes during pregnancy in multiple sclerosis. The germline gives CDR1 SNHLY, CDR2 FYNNEI. The CDR3 spans 18 residues. Losses at the gene ends were 6 bases for V and 3 bases for J; bases not matched to a gene: 15. Data came from immunoSEQ multiplex PCR; TCRdb stores just in-frame clones and leaves some out. The sample holds fewer than 45,000 clones; over 85% are singletons and the top ten take 0.67%. The sequencing used CD4+ T cells from peripheral blood mononuclear cells, collected in the first trimester of pregnancy. The clonotype originates from a female donor with multiple sclerosis, enrolled in a pregnancy study. The chain carries TRBV2 and TRBJ1-1, with 11 bases that match TRBD1. The CDR3 sequence: CASRKRPGTGGGDTEAFF. For the CDR3, the DNA is TGTGCCAGCAGAAAAAGGCCCGGGACAGGGGGAGGTGACACTGAAGCTTTCTTT.